The following is a T cell receptor (beta chain) sequence with its context. The repertoire was sequenced with immunoSEQ multiplex PCR; TCRdb's copy has only in-frame clones and lacks some. The profile shows 100,000 to 150,000 clones, 85% to 90% of them singletons. The entry originates in a study of blood T cell repertoires in COVID-19. Specimen: peripheral blood. The clonotype originates from a woman aged 80 or over with COVID-19, enrolled during active disease.

Here the CDR3 reads CASSTHPSGTGGSHEQFF. CDR3 nucleotides: TGTGCCAGCAGTACCCACCCTTCCGGGACAGGGGGCTCCCATGAGCAGTTCTTC. This chain uses TRBV27 with TRBJ2-1, with TRBD1 identical over 12 bases. The germline gives CDR1 MNHEY, CDR2 SMNVEV (reference sequence). V gave up 5 bases and J gave up 8 bases; unmatched junction bases: 16. The CDR3 is made up of 18 amino acids.